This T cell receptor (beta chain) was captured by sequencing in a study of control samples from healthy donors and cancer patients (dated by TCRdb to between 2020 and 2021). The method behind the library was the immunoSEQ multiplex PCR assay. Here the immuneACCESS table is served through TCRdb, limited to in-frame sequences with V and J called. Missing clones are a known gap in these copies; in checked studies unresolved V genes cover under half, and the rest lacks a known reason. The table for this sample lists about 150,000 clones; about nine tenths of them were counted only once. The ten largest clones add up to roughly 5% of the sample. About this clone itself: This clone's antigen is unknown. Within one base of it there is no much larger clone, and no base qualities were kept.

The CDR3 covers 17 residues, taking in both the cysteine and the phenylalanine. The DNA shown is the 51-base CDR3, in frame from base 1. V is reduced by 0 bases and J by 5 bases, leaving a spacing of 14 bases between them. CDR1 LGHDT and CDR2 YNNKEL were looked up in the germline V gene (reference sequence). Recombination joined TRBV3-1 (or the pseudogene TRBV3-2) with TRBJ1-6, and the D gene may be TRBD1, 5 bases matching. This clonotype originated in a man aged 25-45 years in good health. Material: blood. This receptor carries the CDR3 CASSQDRSGFNNSPLHF. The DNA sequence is TGTGCCAGCAGCCAAGATCGCTCAGGGTTCAATAATTCACCCCTCCACTTT.